What follows is one T cell receptor (beta chain) and its context. V dropped 4 bases and J dropped 0 bases, with 14 bases sitting between them. Germline lookup yields CDR1 SGDLS and CDR2 YYNGEE. The CDR3 is 17 residues long. TCRdb called the 5' RACE reads again in MiXCR, with one record for every CDR3 protein. The table records roughly 55,000 distinct CDR3 sequences, about 25% of them present only once. V usage is TRBV9 and J usage is TRBJ2-6, with D perhaps matching TRBD1 (6 bases). The clonotype comes from a female donor with breast cancer. Sequencing was performed on tumor-infiltrating naive CD4+ T cells sorted from the breast tumor. Specified subset: naive CD4+ T cells, CD4+CD45RA+CD25-. CDR3 region: CASSPRRGGSGANVLTF. The CDR3 region has the DNA TGTGCCAGCAGCCCCCGCAGGGGTGGCTCTGGGGCCAACGTCCTGACTTTC.